This T cell receptor (beta chain) was captured in a study of OX40 agonist ivuxolimab in advanced cancers. Study summary: Patients were treated with ivuxolimab, an agonistic anti-OX40 (CD134) antibody.

Details on this clone: Its antigen is not identified.

Study results and caveats: Among T cells, CD8+ cells averaged more expanded clones than CD4+ cells.

V was pared by 4 bases and J by 4 bases, with 16 bases between. This CDR3 spans 15 amino acids. Germline V CDR1 and CDR2: MGHDK, SYGVNS. Method: immunoSEQ multiplex PCR; TCRdb's copy keeps in-frame clones and lacks some. Among 20,000 or so clones listed, 87% were seen once. The gene calls are TRBV25-1 and TRBJ1-2; D not resolved. The specimen was CD4+ or CD8+ T cells sorted from blood, collected in a trial of the OX40 agonist ivuxolimab. The source is an adult with an advanced solid tumor such as melanoma, head and neck, liver or kidney cancer. The CDR3 DNA sequence: TGTGCCAGCAGTGTGACTGCAGGAGTCTTCTATGGCTACACCTTC. It is translated as CASSVTAGVFYGYTF.